The 6 T cell receptor beta chains below come from one sample, sequenced in a study of blood T cell repertoires in COVID-19. Method: immunoSEQ multiplex PCR; TCRdb's copy keeps in-frame clones and lacks some. This table holds about 59,000 clones, roughly 80% found once. Sequencing input: peripheral blood. The receptors come from a woman aged 70-85 years with acute or convalescent COVID-19.

V is TRBV4-1 and J is TRBJ2-2, with D perhaps TRBD2 (6 bases). Trimming removed 6 bases at V and 0 bases at J, with 14 bases between. CDR3 length: 16 amino acids. Looked up from germline, CDR1 is MGHRA and CDR2 is YSYEKL. In DNA form, the CDR3 reads TGCGCCAGCAGTCTAATGGGGGGATCGAACACCGGGGAGCTGTTTTTT. Protein: CASSLMGGSNTGELFF.

The chain couples TRBV30 to TRBJ2-2, with D possibly matching TRBD1 (6 bases). CDR1 and CDR2 (germline): GTSNPN, SVGIG (reference sequence). V was pared by 4 bases and J by 2 bases, with 8 bases between. The CDR3 covers 13 residues. CDR3 sequence: CAWTQGNTGELFF. The CDR3 nucleotides read TGTGCCTGGACACAGGGTAACACCGGGGAGCTGTTTTTT.

The chain joins TRBV19 to TRBJ1-1; D might be TRBD1 (6 bases). The CDR3 covers 16 residues. The germline gives CDR1 LNHDA, CDR2 SQIVND (reference sequence). With 6 bases removed from V and 4 bases from J, the gap between germline ends came to 21 bases. CDR3 loop: CASRLTHRASGTEAFF. CDR3 in DNA: TGTGCCAGTAGGCTAACCCACAGGGCTTCGGGCACTGAAGCTTTCTTT.

The chain combines TRBV9 with TRBJ2-7; 8 positions match TRBD2. The CDR3 sequence is 15 residues long. Trimming cost V 4 bases and J 2 bases; bases outside gene matches: 8. Germline V gene data show CDR1 as SGDLS and CDR2 as YYNGEE. Written as DNA, the CDR3 is TGTGCCAGCAGCTTTCGGGCGGGGGGTACCTACGAGCAGTACTTC. Protein product: CASSFRAGGTYEQYF.

The chain couples TRBV15 to TRBJ1-4, with 7 bases lining up with TRBD1. Germline CDR1 is LNHNV and CDR2 is YYDKDF (reference sequence). V lost 5 bases and J lost 15; bases outside the gene matches: 15. This CDR3 region has 14 residues. CDR3 amino acids: CATSLDGTARKVFF. For the CDR3, the DNA is TGTGCCACCAGCCTCGACGGGACAGCAAGGAAGGTGTTTTTT.

The rearrangement joins TRBV24-1 to TRBJ2-2, with 8 bases that match TRBD1. V shed 5 bases, J shed 2 bases, and the junction held 6 bases outside the gene matches. Per germline, CDR1 KGHDR and CDR2 SFDVKD. This CDR3 comprises 16 residues. CDR3 nucleotides: TGTGCCACCAGTGTAGAAGGGACAGGTAACACCGGGGAGCTGTTTTTT. It yields the protein CATSVEGTGNTGELFF.